This TCR beta chain derives from a study of cytomegalovirus exposure and HLA in healthy donors. Of note for this clone: Its specificity is unknown.

13 Jbeta primers and 60 Vbeta primers were used for the PCR. Using immunoSEQ multiplex PCR, the repertoire was profiled, and TCRdb retains in-frame clones only, with some absent. The data show about 140,000 clones, approximately 80% seen once. Study-wide results and limits: In a later analysis, specific HLA alleles were associated with around 17,000 TCR beta sequences at a 0.05 false discovery rate.

Sequencing used PBMCs. The origin of this receptor is a woman aged 40 to 49 in good health and CMV-seropositive.

CDR3: CASSPLGGGRSYEQYF. The CDR3 nucleotides are TGTGCCAGCAGTCCCCTGGGGGGGGGACGCTCCTACGAGCAGTACTTC. The rearrangement uses TRBV27 and TRBJ2-7; 7 bases match TRBD2. The V gene's germline CDR1 is MNHEY and CDR2 SMNVEV (reference sequence). Germline trimming cut 5 bases from V and 0 bases from J; bases unmatched to any gene: 10. CDR3 length equals 16 residues.